Below are 3 T cell receptor beta chains sequenced from a single sample in a study of blood T cell repertoires in COVID-19 (dated by TCRdb to the early 2020s). Library creation used the immunoSEQ multiplex PCR assay. This immuneACCESS table, as held by TCRdb, lists in-frame sequences with V and J called but not all clones. Of the missing ones, under half trace to an unresolved V gene in checked studies; the others have no known cause. Counted in this sample were approximately 67,000 clones; around 82% of them appeared once. The ten top clones hold approximately 6.6% of the sample. The sequencing input was peripheral blood. The receptors stem from a man aged 60-69 years with acute or convalescent COVID-19.

The chain is built from TRBV3-1 (or the pseudogene TRBV3-2) and TRBJ1-5; the D is unclear. V was cut by 1 base and J by 7 bases, with 5 bases left in between. CDR1 is LGHDT and CDR2 is YNNKEL in the germline V gene (reference sequence). The CDR3 extends over 12 amino acids. CDR3 protein: CASSQVGQPQHF. The CDR3 DNA follows: TGTGCCAGCAGCCAAGTCGGGCAGCCCCAGCATTTT.

This clone was counted once. The chain recombines TRBV11-3 with TRBJ2-1; D possibly corresponds to TRBD2 (6 bases). Germline-derived CDR1 and CDR2 are SGHNT and YENEEA. Trimming pared 2 bases from V and 9 bases from J, leaving 17 bases between. The CDR3 spans 15 residues. The CDR3 spells CASSLTRDSLVEQFF. CDR3 bases: TGTGCCAGCAGCTTAACGCGGGACTCTTTGGTTGAGCAGTTCTTC.

The V gene is TRBV19, the J gene TRBJ1-5; D uncertain. Germline CDR1 reads LNHDA; CDR2 reads SQIVND (reference sequence). This CDR3 has 14 amino acids. V lost 3 bases, J lost 0 bases, and 6 bases lay in between. DNA of the CDR3: TGTGCCAGTAGTATTGACAATAGCAATCAGCCCCAGCATTTT. Protein product: CASSIDNSNQPQHF.